The 20 T cell receptor beta chains in this list originate from one sample, sequenced in a study of blood T cell repertoires in COVID-19. The protocol was immunoSEQ multiplex PCR, while the TCRdb copy is restricted to in-frame clones and leaves out a portion. Found here are roughly 160,000 clones, about 86% of them singletons; the top ten hold approximately 11%. Sequenced sample: peripheral blood. These receptor sequences come from a man between 70 and 80 years old with active or convalescent COVID-19.

This clone appeared a single time. The chain recombines TRBV5-1 with TRBJ1-1; 7 nucleotides agree with TRBD1. Trimming cost V 5 bases and J 1 base; bases outside gene matches: 8. This CDR3 comprises 15 residues. The germline gives CDR1 SGHRS, CDR2 YFSETQ. CDR3 sequence (DNA): TGCGCCAGCAGGGGTGGGGGGACAGCGAACACTGAAGCTTTCTTT. Protein: CASRGGGTANTEAFF. Full variable domain (outside the CDR3, taken from reference TRBV5-1 and TRBJ1-1): KAGVTQTPRYLIKTRGQQVTLSCSPISGHRSVSWYQQTPGQGLQFLFEYFSETQRNKGNFPGRFSGRQFSNSRSEMNVSTLELGDSALYLCASRGGGTANTEAFFGQGTRLTVV.

This clone has just one count. The chain is built from TRBV10-3 and TRBJ2-1; 11 bases map to TRBD2. The CDR3 extends over 16 amino acids. Germline loops: CDR1 ENHRY, CDR2 SYGVKD. J was trimmed by 5 bases and V by 4 bases; bases with no gene match: 7. CDR3 sequence: CAISGYSGRADNEQFF. DNA for the CDR3: TGTGCCATCAGTGGGTATAGCGGGAGGGCCGACAATGAGCAGTTCTTC.

The chain is built from TRBV7-9 and TRBJ2-3; D possibly corresponds to TRBD2 (5 bases). This CDR3 contains 17 residues. The germline V gene encodes CDR1 SEHNR and CDR2 FQNEAQ (reference sequence). Between the trimmed V and J ends, which lost 1 base and 3 bases, there was a span of 17 bases. Written as DNA, the CDR3 is TGTGCCAGCAGCTTAGGGGTGGATCGGGGTTATACAGATACGCAGTATTTT. Protein product: CASSLGVDRGYTDTQYF.

The chain employs TRBV18 and TRBJ1-2; tentatively, D is TRBD1 (5 bases). CDR3 size: 13 residues. V was shortened by 3 bases and J by 5 bases, with 10 bases between the two germline ends. Per germline, CDR1 KGHSH and CDR2 LQKENI. The CDR3, as DNA: TGTGCCAGCTCACCTGATAGACAGTATGGCTACACCTTC. It yields the protein CASSPDRQYGYTF.

V gene TRBV6-1 combines with J gene TRBJ1-1; the D is unclear. This CDR3 contains 12 residues. Germline values: CDR1 MNHNS, CDR2 SASEGT. Trimming took off 3 bases at V and 8 bases at J, with 10 bases between the two ends. CDR3 DNA: TGTGCCAGCAGTGAGGTGGCAGGAGAAGCTTTCTTT. This sequence encodes CASSEVAGEAFF.

This clone was seen just once. The J gene is TRBJ1-5, the V gene TRBV28; a weak D match, TRBD1 (5 bases). The V gene's germline CDR1 is MDHEN and CDR2 SYDVKM. The CDR3 is made up of 15 amino acids. Trimming left V 8 bases short and J 0 bases short, with 14 bases between. CDR3 sequence: CASSEGVYSNQPQHF. Here the CDR3 DNA reads TGTGCCAGCTCCGAAGGGGTTTATAGCAATCAGCCCCAGCATTTT.

This clone appeared once. The chain combines TRBV7-2 with TRBJ2-7, with D tentatively TRBD1 (5 bases). CDR1 is SGHTA, CDR2 FQGNSA, per germline. V gave up 1 base and J gave up 0 bases, with 7 bases separating them. The length of the CDR3 is 14 residues. The CDR3 nucleotides read TGTGCCAGCAGCTTAGACAGGAGCTCCTACGAGCAGTACTTC. The encoded protein is CASSLDRSSYEQYF.

The rearrangement links TRBV7-2 to TRBJ2-2; unclear D gene. CDR1 is SGHTA and CDR2 is FQGNSA in the germline V gene. The ends were cut back, 5 bases at V and 3 bases at J, with 10 bases in the middle. The CDR3 sequence is 14 residues long. In DNA, the CDR3 is TGTGCCAGCAGCCCCCGGGTGGACACCGGGGAGCTGTTTTTT. Translated, it gives CASSPRVDTGELFF.

CDR3 in DNA: TGTGCCAGCAGCTCGGGGGGAGCGGGGACAGATACGCAGTATTTT. Encoded protein: CASSSGGAGTDTQYF. The chain combines TRBV5-4 with TRBJ2-3; 7 bases line up with TRBD2. The ends lost 3 bases at V and 3 bases at J; junction bases unmatched: 7. The germline gives CDR1 SGHNT, CDR2 YYREEE (reference sequence). The CDR3 is 15 amino acids.

V is TRBV28 and J is TRBJ2-5; D is unclear. Per the germline V gene, CDR1 is MDHEN and CDR2 is SYDVKM. Trimming shortened V by 2 bases and J by 1 base, and 8 bases separated the two germline ends. CDR3 length: 14 residues. In DNA, the CDR3 is TGTGCCAGCAGTTTAAGTGGCCGCCAAGAGACCCAGTACTTC. Residues: CASSLSGRQETQYF.

The chain joins TRBV9 to TRBJ1-4, with D unclear. The V and J ends lost 1 base and 6 bases respectively, with 13 bases between them. From germline, CDR1 is SGDLS and CDR2 YYNGEE. The length of the CDR3 is 15 residues. CDR3: CASSVRGERYEKLFF. The CDR3 bases are TGTGCCAGCAGCGTAAGAGGAGAGAGGTATGAAAAACTGTTTTTT.

The chain has TRBV4-3 and TRBJ1-2; D unresolved. This CDR3 is 17 amino acids long. From germline, CDR1 is LGHNA and CDR2 YSLEER. Deletions cut 5 bases from V and 0 bases from J, with 19 bases between. CDR3 protein: CASSSHEARLSNYGYTF. Written as DNA, the CDR3 is TGCGCCAGCAGCTCCCACGAGGCCCGATTATCTAACTATGGCTACACCTTC.

Only one count was recorded for this clone. The chain joins TRBV11-2 to TRBJ2-5, with D tentatively TRBD1 (6 bases). V lost 2 bases and J 1 base, leaving 11 bases between the germline ends. The CDR3 consists of 15 residues. Germline V CDR1 and CDR2: SGHAT, FQNNGV. The CDR3 bases are TGTGCCAGCAGCTTATTGTTGGGGGCCCAAGAGACCCAGTACTTC. Residues: CASSLLLGAQETQYF.

The chain employs TRBV7-9 and TRBJ1-2, with TRBD1 matching 10 bases. The CDR3 sequence is 13 residues long. Germline-derived CDR1 and CDR2 are SEHNR and FQNEAQ (reference sequence). Trimming cost V 5 bases and J 9 bases; bases outside gene matches: 6. The CDR3 spells CASSLRTGGSYTF. The CDR3 DNA follows: TGTGCCAGCAGCCTACGGACAGGGGGAAGCTACACCTTC.

The chain uses TRBV5-4 and TRBJ2-2; 11 bases are a match to TRBD1. V trimming: 2 bases; J trimming: 5 bases; junction bases outside the gene matches: 2. The germline gives CDR1 SGHNT, CDR2 YYREEE (reference sequence). The CDR3 covers 15 residues. The CDR3 nucleotides are TGTGCCAGCAGCTTCGGACAGGGGGCGACCGGGGAGCTGTTTTTT. Translation gives CASSFGQGATGELFF.

The rearrangement uses TRBV5-1 and TRBJ1-6; 8 bases are shared with TRBD1. V shed 1 base and J 9 bases; nucleotides not matched to a gene: 6. Germline values: CDR1 SGHRS, CDR2 YFSETQ. The CDR3 totals 15 residues. The CDR3 nucleotides read TGCGCCAGCAGCTTGACAGGGGGTAATGTTTCACCCCTCCACTTT. This codes for CASSLTGGNVSPLHF. Using reference TRBV5-1 and TRBJ1-6 for the parts outside the CDR3, the full variable domain is KAGVTQTPRYLIKTRGQQVTLSCSPISGHRSVSWYQQTPGQGLQFLFEYFSETQRNKGNFPGRFSGRQFSNSRSEMNVSTLELGDSALYLCASSLTGGNVSPLHFGNGTRLTVT.

The chain couples TRBV11-2 to TRBJ1-3; D is possibly TRBD1 (6 bases). Germline loops: CDR1 SGHAT, CDR2 FQNNGV. V gave up 6 bases and J gave up 6 bases, with 12 bases separating them. The CDR3 runs 13 residues. The CDR3 bases are TGTGCCAGCAGGGGGGACAAGCAAAACACCATATATTTT. Translated, it gives CASRGDKQNTIYF.

The gene calls are TRBV5-1 and TRBJ2-1; 9 bases line up with TRBD1. The CDR3 loop spans 15 amino acids. Looked up from germline, CDR1 is SGHRS and CDR2 is YFSETQ. V gave up 2 bases and J gave up 8 bases; unmatched junction bases: 8. The CDR3 protein is CASSFAGQGGDEQFF. DNA for the CDR3: TGCGCCAGCAGCTTTGCGGGACAGGGTGGCGATGAGCAGTTCTTC.

The V gene is TRBV24-1, the J gene TRBJ2-1; tentative D call: TRBD2 (5 bases). The CDR3 length is 12 residues. Trimming removed 3 bases from V and 10 bases from J, with 9 bases in between. Germline V gene lookup returns CDR1 KGHDR and CDR2 SFDVKD. The CDR3 spells CATSDPGWEQFF. CDR3 nucleotides: TGTGCCACCAGTGATCCGGGGTGGGAGCAGTTCTTC.

A few counts support this clone. This chain joins TRBV9 and TRBJ1-2; the D is unclear. The V end was cut by 5 bases, the J end by 7 bases, with 21 bases between. Germline loops: CDR1 SGDLS, CDR2 YYNGEE. CDR3 size: 15 residues. In DNA form, the CDR3 reads TGTGCCAGCAGAGTCGGTCACACACTCAGAGGTGGCTACACCTTC. Amino acids: CASRVGHTLRGGYTF.